Listed below are T cell receptor beta chains from one sample, sequenced in a study of blood T cell repertoires in COVID-19. The data were produced by immunoSEQ multiplex PCR, yet TCRdb's version contains in-frame clones alone and is incomplete. The repertoire holds under 150,000 clones, with roughly 90% as singletons. Material for sequencing was peripheral blood. The receptors derive from a man between 65 and 85 years old with active COVID-19. CDR3s include the opening cysteine and the closing phenylalanine or tryptophan. The order of the fields is V gene, D gene, CDR3 length, clone size, J gene, CDR3 DNA, CDR3 protein. D genes are given only for firm matches. Size tells how often a clone was seen (once, few, many) or the class of an expanded clone, and some rows leave it out.

V gene: TRBV11-2; D gene: TRBD1; CDR3 length: 14; clone size: once; J gene: TRBJ2-7; CDR3 DNA: TGTGCCAGCAGCTCCTACAGGGGGAGTCCCGAGCAGTACTTC; CDR3 protein: CASSSYRGSPEQYF
V gene: TRBV29-1; D gene: -; CDR3 length: 14; clone size: once; J gene: TRBJ1-1; CDR3 DNA: TGCAGCGTTGTGGGAGGGGCCCTGAGCACTGAAGCTTTCTTT; CDR3 protein: CSVVGGALSTEAFF
V gene: TRBV9; D gene: TRBD1; CDR3 length: 15; clone size: -; J gene: TRBJ1-2; CDR3 DNA: TGTGCCAGCAGCACCCGACAGGGTCAAGGCTATGGCTACACCTTC; CDR3 protein: CASSTRQGQGYGYTF
V gene: TRBV28; D gene: TRBD1; CDR3 length: 16; clone size: -; J gene: TRBJ1-4; CDR3 DNA: TGTGCCAGCAGTTCCCCTTCGACCCGGACAGGGGAAAAACTGTTTTTT; CDR3 protein: CASSSPSTRTGEKLFF
V gene: TRBV5-1; D gene: -; CDR3 length: 15; clone size: -; J gene: TRBJ2-1; CDR3 DNA: TGCGCCAGCAGCTTGTTAGCGGTAGAGTACAATGAGCAGTTCTTC; CDR3 protein: CASSLLAVEYNEQFF
V gene: TRBV28; D gene: -; CDR3 length: 16; clone size: -; J gene: TRBJ2-4; CDR3 DNA: TGTGCCAGCAGTTTAGACTCGGGAGTGGGCAAAAACATTCAGTACTTC; CDR3 protein: CASSLDSGVGKNIQYF
V gene: TRBV18; D gene: -; CDR3 length: 14; clone size: -; J gene: TRBJ2-4; CDR3 DNA: TGTGCCAGCTCACTCGACTCGGCCAAAAACATTCAGTACTTC; CDR3 protein: CASSLDSAKNIQYF
V gene: TRBV28; D gene: -; CDR3 length: 14; clone size: few; J gene: TRBJ1-2; CDR3 DNA: TGTGCCAGCAGCCTCGGGGCCGGGGGCTATGGCTACACCTTC; CDR3 protein: CASSLGAGGYGYTF
V gene: TRBV6-5; D gene: TRBD1; CDR3 length: 15; clone size: -; J gene: TRBJ2-1; CDR3 DNA: TGTGCCAGCAGTACTCCGGGACAGGGGGTCTGGGAGCAGTTCTTC; CDR3 protein: CASSTPGQGVWEQFF
V gene: TRBV27; D gene: -; CDR3 length: 14; clone size: -; J gene: TRBJ2-7; CDR3 DNA: TGTGCCAGCTGGGGACTTGGGAGCTCCTACGAGCAGTACTTC; CDR3 protein: CASWGLGSSYEQYF
V gene: TRBV6-6; D gene: TRBD1; CDR3 length: 14; clone size: -; J gene: TRBJ2-7; CDR3 DNA: TGTGCCAGCAGGTCCGGGACAGGAGCCTACGAGCAGTACTTC; CDR3 protein: CASRSGTGAYEQYF
V gene: TRBV7-2; D gene: TRBD1; CDR3 length: 17; clone size: once; J gene: TRBJ1-2; CDR3 DNA: TGTGCCAGCAGCCTAGACACCGGGACAGGGGGCAGCTATGGCTACACCTTC; CDR3 protein: CASSLDTGTGGSYGYTF
V gene: TRBV7-2; D gene: -; CDR3 length: 14; clone size: few; J gene: TRBJ1-4; CDR3 DNA: TGTGCCAGCAGCCCCACAGGGATTGAGGAAAAACTGTTTTTT; CDR3 protein: CASSPTGIEEKLFF
V gene: TRBV19; D gene: TRBD2; CDR3 length: 14; clone size: -; J gene: TRBJ2-5; CDR3 DNA: TGTGCCAGTAGTATAACGGGAGGAAAGGAGACCCAGTACTTC; CDR3 protein: CASSITGGKETQYF
V gene: TRBV29-1; D gene: TRBD1; CDR3 length: 14; clone size: -; J gene: TRBJ1-1; CDR3 DNA: TGCAGCGTTTTTACCGGGACAGCGAACACTGAAGCTTTCTTT; CDR3 protein: CSVFTGTANTEAFF
V gene: TRBV19; D gene: TRBD1; CDR3 length: 15; clone size: -; J gene: TRBJ2-7; CDR3 DNA: TGTGCCAGTAGTATAGCAGGACAGGGCACCTACGAGCAGTACTTC; CDR3 protein: CASSIAGQGTYEQYF
V gene: TRBV6-6; D gene: -; CDR3 length: 16; clone size: -; J gene: TRBJ1-2; CDR3 DNA: TGTGCCAGCAGTTCGGGGGGAGGGAATTATAACTATGGCTACACCTTC; CDR3 protein: CASSSGGGNYNYGYTF
V gene: TRBV28; D gene: -; CDR3 length: 15; clone size: -; J gene: TRBJ2-2; CDR3 DNA: TGTGCCAGCAGGCAGGGAGGTCGGAACACCGGGGAGCTGTTTTTT; CDR3 protein: CASRQGGRNTGELFF
V gene: TRBV11-2; D gene: -; CDR3 length: 15; clone size: -; J gene: TRBJ2-2; CDR3 DNA: TGTGCCAGCAGCTTATCGGGTAGCGCAACCGGGGAGCTGTTTTTT; CDR3 protein: CASSLSGSATGELFF
V gene: TRBV7-9; D gene: -; CDR3 length: 14; clone size: -; J gene: TRBJ1-4; CDR3 DNA: TGTGCCAGCAGAGAAGGAGCAACTAATGAAAAACTGTTTTTT; CDR3 protein: CASREGATNEKLFF
V gene: TRBV13; D gene: -; CDR3 length: 17; clone size: -; J gene: TRBJ2-5; CDR3 DNA: TGTGCCAGCAGCTTAGATCAGGGGCCGGGTGCCCAAGAGACCCAGTACTTC; CDR3 protein: CASSLDQGPGAQETQYF
V gene: TRBV5-1; D gene: -; CDR3 length: 14; clone size: -; J gene: TRBJ2-7; CDR3 DNA: TGCGCCAGCAGCTTCGGACTGAGCTCCTACGAGCAGTACTTC; CDR3 protein: CASSFGLSSYEQYF
V gene: TRBV12-3/TRBV12-4; D gene: -; CDR3 length: 13; clone size: -; J gene: TRBJ1-1; CDR3 DNA: TGTGCCAGCAGACGACACCAGAACACTGAAGCTTTCTTT; CDR3 protein: CASRRHQNTEAFF
V gene: TRBV6-1; D gene: -; CDR3 length: 18; clone size: -; J gene: TRBJ1-2; CDR3 DNA: TGTGCCAGCAGTGAAATGCGGGACCGCGCCTACCCTAACTATGGCTACACCTTC; CDR3 protein: CASSEMRDRAYPNYGYTF
V gene: TRBV19; D gene: -; CDR3 length: 14; clone size: -; J gene: TRBJ1-1; CDR3 DNA: TGTGCCAGTAGTATTACACAGAGGAACACTGAAGCTTTCTTT; CDR3 protein: CASSITQRNTEAFF
V gene: TRBV21-1; D gene: -; CDR3 length: 14; clone size: -; J gene: TRBJ2-7; CDR3 DNA: TGTGCCAGCAGCAAAGTGGACAGGGGGAGGGAGCAGTACTTC; CDR3 protein: CASSKVDRGREQYF
V gene: TRBV5-1; D gene: -; CDR3 length: 12; clone size: -; J gene: TRBJ2-2; CDR3 DNA: TGCGCCAGCAGCTTGAACCGGTGGGAGCTGTTTTTT; CDR3 protein: CASSLNRWELFF
V gene: TRBV28; D gene: -; CDR3 length: 13; clone size: once; J gene: TRBJ1-1; CDR3 DNA: TGTGCCAGCAGTAAGATAGGGGACACTGAAGCTTTCTTT; CDR3 protein: CASSKIGDTEAFF
V gene: TRBV5-1; D gene: -; CDR3 length: 13; clone size: -; J gene: TRBJ2-7; CDR3 DNA: TGCGCCAGCAGCCCGACAGAGTCCTACGAGCAGTACTTC; CDR3 protein: CASSPTESYEQYF
V gene: TRBV7-3; D gene: -; CDR3 length: 14; clone size: -; J gene: TRBJ2-1; CDR3 DNA: TGTGCCAGCAGCGCTGGAGGGCCGGGTAATGAGCAGTTCTTC; CDR3 protein: CASSAGGPGNEQFF
V gene: TRBV20-1; D gene: -; CDR3 length: 16; clone size: -; J gene: TRBJ2-3; CDR3 DNA: TGCAGTGCTAGTATTTACAACAGGGTTGGGGCAGATACGCAGTATTTT; CDR3 protein: CSASIYNRVGADTQYF